One sample yielded the 5 T cell receptor beta chains listed below, sequenced in a study of blood T cell repertoires in COVID-19. Only in-frame clones appear in the TCRdb table, and some are missing; sequencing was by immunoSEQ multiplex PCR. The sample shows approximately 310,000 clones, over 75% of them seen only once. The sample consisted of PBMCs or T cells enriched from blood (not recorded which). Every receptor here comes from a man aged 25-45 years who had recovered from COVID-19.

This chain connects TRBV19 to TRBJ1-1; maybe TRBD1 (6 bases). Trimming took 4 bases from V and 4 from J, leaving 13 bases between them. The germline V gene encodes CDR1 LNHDA and CDR2 SQIVND (reference sequence). The CDR3 is made up of 14 amino acids. This CDR3 is CASSKTGFATEAFF. The CDR3 DNA reads as TGTGCCAGTAGTAAAACAGGGTTCGCCACTGAAGCTTTCTTT.

In nucleotides, the CDR3 is TGTGCCAGCAGCCCACAACTAGCGGGGGGGATAGATACGCAGTATTTT. Translating gives CASSPQLAGGIDTQYF. The rearrangement joins TRBV5-4 to TRBJ2-3; 13 nucleotides align to TRBD2. CDR3 length equals 16 residues. After removal of 4 bases from V and 5 bases from J, the junction contained 7 bases not matched to a gene. The V gene's germline CDR1 is SGHNT and CDR2 YYREEE (reference sequence).

The genes are TRBV7-9 and TRBJ1-4; 7 bases match TRBD1. V was clipped by 5 bases and J by 8 bases; unmatched bases: 2. Germline V lookup: CDR1 SEHNR, CDR2 FQNEAQ (reference sequence). CDR3 length equals 12 residues. CDR3 in amino acids: CASSPGQEKLFF. The CDR3 nucleotides are TGTGCCAGCAGCCCGGGACAGGAAAAACTGTTTTTT.

The chain couples TRBV18 to TRBJ2-1, with D possibly matching TRBD1 (6 bases). CDR1 and CDR2 (germline): KGHSH, LQKENI. Trimming stripped 0 bases from V and 4 bases from J, with 13 bases between. The CDR3 covers 16 residues. CDR3 sequence reads: CASSPPPGASYNEQFF. CDR3 bases: TGTGCCAGCTCACCACCGCCAGGGGCATCGTACAATGAGCAGTTCTTC.

The chain combines TRBV5-1 with TRBJ2-7, with D possibly being TRBD2 (6 bases). V lost 0 bases, J lost 2 bases, and 15 bases lay in between. Germline loops: CDR1 SGHRS, CDR2 YFSETQ. The CDR3 contains 16 residues. CDR3 amino acids: CASSLAAGGNPYEQYF. CDR3 DNA sequence: TGCGCCAGCAGCTTGGCTGCCGGGGGTAACCCCTACGAGCAGTACTTC.